In its sample, the clone carrying this T cell receptor beta chain was seen a few times. The antigen remains undetermined. The data originate from a study of cytomegalovirus exposure and HLA in healthy donors. Whole-study findings and limits: A prior analysis recorded that most TCR beta V segments were productive about 87% or about 30% of the time. Researchers reported in a later analysis that a missense DCLRE1C variant was tied to TCR beta V- and J-gene trimming.

PCR amplification relied on 60 Vbeta primers (plus 13 Jbeta primers). The table came from immunoSEQ multiplex PCR; TCRdb's copy has only in-frame clones and leaves some out. This table holds 80,000 or so clones, around 60% found once. In germline, CDR1 is SGHRS, CDR2 YFSETQ. This CDR3 comprises 15 residues. V was shortened by 4 bases and J by 0 bases, with 13 bases between the two germline ends. Sequenced input: PBMCs. This receptor was taken from a male donor in good health and CMV-seropositive. The genes are TRBV5-1 and TRBJ1-1, with no clear D. Here the CDR3 DNA reads TGCGCCAGCAGCCTCCGGGTAGGCTTGAACACTGAAGCTTTCTTT. This translates into CASSLRVGLNTEAFF.